This T cell receptor beta chain was obtained from a study of blood T cell repertoires in COVID-19. Method: immunoSEQ multiplex PCR; TCRdb's copy keeps in-frame clones and lacks some. This table has tens of thousands of clones, 80% to 90% appearing once. V lost 4 bases and J 3 bases, leaving 14 bases between the germline ends. There are 14 residues in the CDR3. The germline V gene encodes CDR1 SGDLS and CDR2 YYNGEE. The sequenced material came from peripheral blood. This chain links TRBV9 with TRBJ2-7, with D perhaps matching TRBD2 (6 bases). The sequence came from an elderly woman with active or convalescent COVID-19. In DNA form, the CDR3 reads TGTGCCAGCAGCTTGGGTGGGGGGTTCTACGAGCAGTACTTC. Translated, it gives CASSLGGGFYEQYF.